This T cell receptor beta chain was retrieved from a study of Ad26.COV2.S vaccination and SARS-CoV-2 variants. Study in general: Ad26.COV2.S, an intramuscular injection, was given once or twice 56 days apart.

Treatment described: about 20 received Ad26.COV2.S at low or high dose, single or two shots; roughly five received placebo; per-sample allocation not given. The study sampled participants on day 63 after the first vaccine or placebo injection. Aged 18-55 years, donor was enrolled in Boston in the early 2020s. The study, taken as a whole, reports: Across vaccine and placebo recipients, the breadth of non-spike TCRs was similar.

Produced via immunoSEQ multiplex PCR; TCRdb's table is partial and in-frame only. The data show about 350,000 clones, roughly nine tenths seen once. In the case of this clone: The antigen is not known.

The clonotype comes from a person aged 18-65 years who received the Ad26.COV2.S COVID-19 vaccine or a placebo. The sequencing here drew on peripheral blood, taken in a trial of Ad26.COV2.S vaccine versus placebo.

Written as DNA, the CDR3 is TGTGCCAGCAGCCCCCAGCCATCAGCCTATGGCTACACCTTC. Translating it yields CASSPQPSAYGYTF. The V call is TRBV6-5, the J call TRBJ1-2; D ambiguous. The V gene lost 6 bases and the J gene lost 4 bases, with 15 bases spanning the gap. Germline V lookup: CDR1 MNHEY, CDR2 SVGAGI. This CDR3 contains 14 residues.